One sample yielded the 31 T cell receptor beta chains listed below, sequenced in a study of CD8 T cells in Susac syndrome. Reverse transcription of roughly 0.5 to 1 ug RNA used random hexamers. TCRdb analysed the immunoSEQ multiplex PCR reads with MiXCR anew, one entry per CDR3 protein. The sample lists just over 150,000 distinct CDR3 sequences; about 95% were seen once. Sequenced material: CD8+ T cells from PBMCs. The receptors come from a human donor with multiple sclerosis.

CDR3 in DNA: TGTGCCAGCAGCTTATATTTGGGTGGTTTCGGTAAAGCTTTCTTT. It codes for CASSLYLGGFGKAFF. The gene calls are TRBV11-2 and TRBJ1-1; D not certain. The CDR3 consists of 15 residues. Trimming took 2 bases from V and 9 from J, leaving 19 bases between them. Germline V gene sequence: CDR1 SGHAT, CDR2 FQNNGV. Looking up the rest from reference TRBV11-2 and TRBJ1-1 gives the full variable domain: EAGVAQSPRYKIIEKRQSVAFWCNPISGHATLYWYQQILGQGPKLLIQFQNNGVVDDSQLPKDRFSAERLKGVDSTLKIQPAKLEDSAVYLCASSLYLGGFGKAFFGQGTRLTVV.

The CDR3 sequence is CASSLKGLAANEQFF. The CDR3 nucleotides read TGTGCCAGCAGTTTAAAGGGACTAGCCGCCAATGAGCAGTTCTTC. The rearrangement uses TRBV12-3 or TRBV12-4 and TRBJ2-1; 9 bases are shared with TRBD2. V was clipped by 2 bases and J by 6 bases; unmatched bases: 5. The CDR3 is 15 amino acids.

This clonotype appeared a single time. The chain has TRBV14 and TRBJ2-1; perhaps D is TRBD1 or TRBD2 (6 bases each). CDR1 SGHDN and CDR2 FVKESK come from the germline V gene. The V end lost 3 bases, the J end lost 3 bases, and 18 bases lay between the germline ends. CDR3 size: 17 residues. CDR3 DNA sequence: TGTGCCAGCAGCCAGGAACCCCGGGGGCCCCGCTACAATGAGCAGTTCTTC. Protein product: CASSQEPRGPRYNEQFF. The whole variable domain, remainder taken from reference TRBV14 and TRBJ2-1, is EAGVTQFPSHSVIEKGQTVTLRCDPISGHDNLYWYRRVMGKEIKFLLHFVKESKQDESGMPNNRFLAERTGGTYSTLKVQPAELEDSGVYFCASSQEPRGPRYNEQFFGPGTRLTVL.

This chain joins TRBV6-5 and TRBJ2-1; weak D call: TRBD1 (6 bases). CDR1 MNHEY and CDR2 SVGAGI come from the germline V gene. V shed 0 bases and J shed 3 bases, with 9 bases lying between them. The CDR3 contains 15 residues. CDR3 coding DNA: TGTGCCAGCAGTTACTCGGACAGCCTCTACAATGAGCAGTTCTTC. Protein sequence: CASSYSDSLYNEQFF.

The chain carries TRBV9 and TRBJ2-1; the D is unclear. With 0 bases removed from V and 8 bases from J, the gap between germline ends came to 3 bases. The V gene's germline CDR1 is SGDLS and CDR2 YYNGEE. The CDR3 covers 11 residues. The CDR3 loop reads CASSVADEQFF. The CDR3 DNA reads as TGTGCCAGCAGCGTAGCAGATGAGCAGTTCTTC.

The gene calls are TRBV7-9 and TRBJ2-7; possibly TRBD2 for D (5 bases). This CDR3 contains 12 residues. The V gene lost 5 bases and the J gene lost 3 bases, with 8 bases spanning the gap. CDR1 and CDR2 (germline): SEHNR, FQNEAQ (reference sequence). CDR3 sequence: CASSKGSYEQYV. The DNA for the CDR3 is TGTGCCAGCAGCAAAGGGAGCTACGAGCAGTACGTC.

The chain employs TRBV20-1 and TRBJ1-2; unclear D gene. V lost 6 bases, J lost 1 base, and 15 bases lay in between. This CDR3 region has 14 residues. CDR1 is DFQATT and CDR2 is SNEGSKA in the germline V gene (reference sequence). CDR3 loop: CSALPGRINYGYTF. CDR3 sequence (DNA): TGCAGTGCCCTACCCGGGCGGATTAACTATGGCTACACCTTC.

The chain couples TRBV20-1 to TRBJ1-2; no reliable D call. Between the trimmed V and J ends, which lost 0 bases and 6 bases, there was a span of 20 bases. The CDR3 loop spans 16 amino acids. Germline CDR1 DFQATT, CDR2 SNEGSKA (reference sequence). The CDR3 coding sequence is TGCAGTGCTAGAGATCATACGGTCCTCAAGGGTCATGGCTACACCTTC. This sequence encodes CSARDHTVLKGHGYTF.

V gene TRBV3-1 combines with J gene TRBJ1-2; TRBD1 is a possible D gene (6 bases). The germline V and J ends were trimmed by 0 bases and 8 bases, with 13 bases remaining between them. Looked up from germline, CDR1 is LGHDT and CDR2 is YNNKEL (reference sequence). This CDR3 is built from 14 residues. Written as DNA, the CDR3 is TGTGCCAGCAGCCAAGATACAGGGTCGAGGGGCTACACCTTC. It specifies CASSQDTGSRGYTF.

CDR3 protein: CASSLPRGRPLEADTQYF. The DNA of the CDR3 is TGTGCCAGCAGCTTACCGCGAGGTAGACCCCTTGAGGCAGATACGCAGTATTTT. V gene TRBV7-9 combines with J gene TRBJ2-3, with D unresolved. The CDR3 contains 18 residues. Germline CDR1 reads SEHNR; CDR2 reads FQNEAQ (reference sequence). Trimming removed 2 bases from V and 4 bases from J, with 22 bases in between.

The chain carries TRBV9 and TRBJ2-2; D gene ambiguous. The CDR3 has 14 residues. Germline CDR1 is SGDLS and CDR2 is YYNGEE. V lost 3 bases, J lost 0 bases, and 6 bases lay in between. The CDR3 loop is CASSGSTNTGELFF. The CDR3 nucleotides are TGTGCCAGCAGCGGGTCAACGAACACCGGGGAGCTGTTTTTT.

This clonotype appeared once. The V and J genes are TRBV29-1 and TRBJ1-1; D gene uncertain. The CDR3 consists of 13 residues. The germline V and J ends were trimmed by 7 bases and 0 bases, with 12 bases remaining between them. Per the germline V gene, CDR1 is SQVTM and CDR2 is ANQGSEA. CDR3 sequence (DNA): TGCAGCGCATACACCAGTTTGAACACTGAAGCTTTCTTT. Protein sequence: CSAYTSLNTEAFF.

V and J are TRBV9 and TRBJ1-1, with D tentatively TRBD1 (5 bases). This CDR3 spans 15 amino acids. Trimming removed 4 bases from V and 0 bases from J, with 13 bases in between. Looked up from germline, CDR1 is SGDLS and CDR2 is YYNGEE. The CDR3 is CASSSRTSMNTEAFF. The CDR3 DNA is TGTGCCAGCAGCTCAAGGACATCCATGAACACTGAAGCTTTCTTT.

This clonotype has a single count. The chain has TRBV6-5 and TRBJ2-1, with TRBD1 matching 7 bases. Germline-derived CDR1 and CDR2 are MNHEY and SVGAGI. Trimming at V came to 6 bases and at J to 7 bases, leaving 3 bases not matched to a gene. CDR3 length: 12 residues. The CDR3 loop is CASRQGLNEQFF. CDR3 DNA: TGTGCCAGCAGACAGGGGTTGAATGAGCAGTTCTTC.

This sequence joins TRBV12-3 or TRBV12-4 and TRBJ1-5, with 9 bases aligning to TRBD1. The length of the CDR3 is 16 residues. J lost 6 bases, V lost 6 bases, and 12 bases had no gene match. The CDR3 nucleotides read TGTGCCAGCAGCTCCTCCCGGGACAGGGTAGGTCAGCCCCAGCATTTT. Translation gives CASSSSRDRVGQPQHF.

V usage is TRBV20-1 and J usage is TRBJ2-2; 7 nucleotides align to TRBD2. Unmatched junction bases numbered 3, after V lost 3 bases and J lost 2 bases. Germline loops: CDR1 DFQATT, CDR2 SNEGSKA (reference sequence). The CDR3 contains 14 residues. CDR3 coding DNA: TGCAGTGCTAGCACGGGAGGTAACACCGGGGAGCTGTTTTTT. This sequence encodes CSASTGGNTGELFF.

J is TRBJ2-7 and V is TRBV30; 7 positions match TRBD1. Germline values: CDR1 GTSNPN, CDR2 SVGIG (reference sequence). This CDR3 has 13 residues. After removal of 4 bases from V and 2 bases from J, the junction contained 5 bases not matched to a gene. In DNA form, the CDR3 reads TGTGCCTGGACGACGGGACAGACCTACGAGCAGTACTTC. Amino acid sequence: CAWTTGQTYEQYF.

This chain joins TRBV13 and TRBJ2-7; 12 bases match TRBD1. This CDR3 spans 15 amino acids. From germline, CDR1 is PRHDT and CDR2 FYEKMQ (reference sequence). With 5 bases clipped from V and 6 bases from J, the junction kept 8 bases outside the gene matches. The CDR3 bases are TGTGCCAGCAGCCCCGGGGGACAGGGGGCTAGCGAGCAGTACTTC. Translation gives CASSPGGQGASEQYF.

The genes are TRBV5-1 and TRBJ2-6, with D unclear. V shed 5 bases and J shed 0 bases, with 9 bases lying between them. Germline loops: CDR1 SGHRS, CDR2 YFSETQ. The CDR3 length is 15 residues. CDR3 residues: CASSFDLSGANVLTF. The CDR3 DNA reads as TGCGCCAGCAGTTTTGATCTCTCTGGGGCCAACGTCCTGACTTTC.

CDR3 region: CATSRDRAGELFF. In DNA form, the CDR3 reads TGTGCCACCAGCAGAGATCGAGCCGGGGAGCTGTTTTTT. The rearrangement links TRBV15 to TRBJ2-2; D remains unclear. Trimming cost V 0 bases and J 6 bases, with 5 bases left between them. In germline, CDR1 is LNHNV, CDR2 YYDKDF (reference sequence). The CDR3 is made up of 13 amino acids.

The J gene is TRBJ2-3, the V gene TRBV25-1; no clear D. The germline V and J ends were trimmed by 1 base and 3 bases, with 8 bases remaining between them. The germline V gene encodes CDR1 MGHDK and CDR2 SYGVNS. This CDR3 contains 14 residues. The CDR3 DNA follows: TGTGCCAGCAGTGAATCTCTACCTACAGATACGCAGTATTTT. Its protein is CASSESLPTDTQYF. The full variable domain, in which reference TRBV25-1 and TRBJ2-3 provide the parts outside the CDR3, is EADIYQTPRYLVIGTGKKITLECSQTMGHDKMYWYQQDPGMELHLIHYSYGVNSTEKGDLSSESTVSRIRTEHFPLTLESARPSHTSQYLCASSESLPTDTQYFGPGTRLTVL.

This sequence joins TRBV5-1 and TRBJ2-7, with D maybe TRBD1 (5 bases). CDR3 length equals 17 residues. Germline assignment: CDR1 SGHRS and CDR2 YFSETQ. Trimming removed 0 bases at V and 2 bases at J, with 18 bases between. This CDR3 is CASSLAAGYPTTYEQYF. The CDR3 DNA reads TGCGCCAGCAGCTTGGCTGCAGGGTACCCCACAACCTACGAGCAGTACTTC.

The chain employs TRBV30 and TRBJ1-1; 9 bases map to TRBD1. Germline CDR1 reads GTSNPN; CDR2 reads SVGIG (reference sequence). CDR3 length: 14 residues. Trimming removed 1 base from V and 3 bases from J; junction bases left unmatched: 3. The CDR3 DNA sequence: TGTGCCTGGAGTGCCGGACAGGGGCACACTGAAGCTTTCTTT. Protein: CAWSAGQGHTEAFF.

This clonotype was recorded once. The genes are TRBV5-1 and TRBJ1-1; D perhaps matches TRBD1 (5 bases). This CDR3 region has 14 residues. Trimming stripped 0 bases from V and 7 bases from J, with 13 bases between. Per germline, CDR1 SGHRS and CDR2 YFSETQ. The CDR3: CASSLARDALEAFF. The DNA for the CDR3 is TGCGCCAGCAGCTTGGCTCGGGACGCCCTTGAAGCTTTCTTT.

The chain links TRBV15 to TRBJ1-1; no clear D. Germline CDR1 LNHNV, CDR2 YYDKDF (reference sequence). Trimming pared 3 bases from V and 1 base from J, leaving 6 bases between. This CDR3 has 13 amino acids. The CDR3 DNA sequence: TGTGCCACCAGCAGGATGGGGAACACTGAAGCTTTCTTT. It encodes CATSRMGNTEAFF.

This sequence joins TRBV15 and TRBJ2-3; 9 bases are a match to TRBD2. Germline V gene data show CDR1 as LNHNV and CDR2 as YYDKDF (reference sequence). This CDR3 has 19 residues. Losses at the gene ends were 0 bases for V and 4 bases for J; bases not matched to a gene: 14. This CDR3 is CATSRDTLSSGGLADTQYF. In DNA form, the CDR3 reads TGTGCCACCAGCAGAGACACCCTCTCGAGCGGGGGGCTAGCAGATACGCAGTATTTT.

CDR3 DNA: TGCAGTGCTTACTGGACCCGCGTGGGGAGGAATGAGCAGTTCTTC. Protein sequence: CSAYWTRVGRNEQFF. The V gene is TRBV20-1, the J gene TRBJ2-1; D may be TRBD2 (6 bases). The ends were cut back, 5 bases at V and 7 bases at J, with 21 bases in the middle. This CDR3 comprises 15 residues. Per the germline V gene, CDR1 is DFQATT and CDR2 is SNEGSKA (reference sequence).

V usage is TRBV28 and J usage is TRBJ2-7; D is perhaps TRBD2 (6 bases). Germline V lookup: CDR1 MDHEN, CDR2 SYDVKM. Trimming left V 3 bases short and J 4 bases short, with 16 bases between. The CDR3 covers 15 residues. The CDR3 is CASSFQAFGTYEQYV. The CDR3 DNA follows: TGTGCCAGCAGTTTTCAGGCATTCGGGACTTACGAGCAGTACGTC.

This clonotype was observed once. This chain joins TRBV30 and TRBJ2-3; tentatively, D is TRBD2 (7 bases). This CDR3 contains 15 residues. Germline V gene data show CDR1 as GTSNPN and CDR2 as SVGIG (reference sequence). V was shortened by 2 bases and J by 4 bases, with 16 bases between the two germline ends. CDR3 in amino acids: CAWSPSGGAPDTQYF. DNA of the CDR3: TGTGCCTGGAGTCCCTCTGGGGGGGCCCCAGATACGCAGTATTTT.

The V and J genes are TRBV25-1 and TRBJ1-5; D not resolved. The CDR3 is made up of 11 amino acids. Germline V gene sequence: CDR1 MGHDK, CDR2 SYGVNS. V dropped 8 bases and J dropped 4 bases, with 6 bases sitting between them. The DNA of the CDR3 is TGTGCCAGCGGTTATAATCAGCCCCAGCATTTT. Residues: CASGYNQPQHF.

In this sample, this clonotype turned up once. The chain couples TRBV4-1 to TRBJ2-5, with a weak D call TRBD2 (6 bases). This CDR3 has 14 amino acids. Germline V lookup: CDR1 MGHRA, CDR2 YSYEKL. V shed 5 bases and J shed 4 bases, with 14 bases lying between them. The CDR3 DNA is TGCGCCAGCAGCAGATCGGAGGGTGGAGAGACCCAGTACTTC. Its protein product is CASSRSEGGETQYF.